Sequencing of this T cell receptor beta chain was carried out in a study of tumor-infiltrating lymphocytes in primary liver carcinoma. Study-wide results and limits: Just about 7.5-25% of leading clones were found in every one of five regions.

Extraction of RNA together with DNA used about 17-31 mg of unsorted bulk tissue. V dropped 7 bases and J dropped 0; count of bases not matched to a gene: 8. The length of the CDR3 is 16 residues. The germline CDR1 and CDR2 sequences are KGHSH and LQKENI. TCR beta cDNA came from about 500 ng total RNA, primed with a constant-region primer. Library construction for TCR beta comprised three nested multiplex PCR rounds performed with slightly modified ARM-PCR. TRBV1-TRBV30 forward primers and a C-beta reverse primer were used in the first two PCR rounds, which each ran for ten to eleven cycles. TCRdb reanalysed the multiplex PCR reads using MiXCR and keeps one entry per CDR3 protein. This table has 100,000 to 150,000 distinct CDR3 sequences, 50% to 80% appearing once. With regard to this clonotype: Its target is unknown.

The V and J genes are TRBV18 and TRBJ2-3; 9 bases match TRBD1. Source material: liver tumor tissue from sampling region 3. As for subset: tumor region T3, left-lateral pole. This clonotype originated in a woman aged 60-75 years with primary liver carcinoma and hepatitis B virus infection. Here the CDR3 DNA reads TGTGCCAGCTTGCGGGGACAGGGCCTAAGCACAGATACGCAGTATTTT. Amino acid sequence: CASLRGQGLSTDTQYF.